Listed below are T cell receptor beta chains from one sample, sequenced in a study of vaccination and CD4 T cells after COVID-19. Their antigens remain unidentified. Via MiXCR, TCRdb re-called the PCR reads, giving one row per CDR3 protein. Of 15,000 to 20,000 distinct CDR3 sequences in the sample, about 44% are singletons; the top ten hold just under 9%. The sample here was CD4+ T cells from blood, cultured in vitro, taken after SARS-CoV-2 vaccination. These receptors were obtained from a human donor who had recovered from COVID-19. CDR3s include the opening cysteine and the closing phenylalanine or tryptophan. The order of the fields is D gene, J gene, clone size, V gene, CDR3 DNA, CDR3 protein. The D gene is left open where the match is weak. Only some rows state a clone size, as once, few, many or a class for expanded clones.

.	TRBJ2-5	.	TRBV20-1	TGCAGTGCTAACCAGGGGGAGACCCAGTACTTC	CSANQGETQYF
.	TRBJ1-2	few	TRBV10-3	TGTGCCATCAGGATTCTCAGGGGCGGACAGTCCCCTAACTATGGCTACACCTTC	CAIRILRGGQSPNYGYTF
.	TRBJ1-2	few	TRBV30	TGTGCCTGGGTACAGGGTTCGAAGGGCTACACCTTC	CAWVQGSKGYTF
.	TRBJ1-2	.	TRBV7-2	TGTGCCAGCAGCTTAGCAGACCTTAACTATGGCTACACCTTC	CASSLADLNYGYTF
.	TRBJ2-7	.	TRBV11-3	TGTGCCAGCAGCGTATCTGGCTACGAGCAGTACTTC	CASSVSGYEQYF
.	TRBJ2-1	few	TRBV6-2/TRBV6-3	TGTGCCAGCAGCAGAGGGGGGGTGATTTCTTTTCAGTTCTTC	CASSRGGVISFQFF
TRBD2	TRBJ2-7	few	TRBV20-1	TGCAGTGCTAGACTAGCGGGGCGACCCTACGAGCAGTACTTC	CSARLAGRPYEQYF
.	TRBJ1-5	few	TRBV6-2/TRBV6-3	TGTGCCAGCAGTTACCCGAGGGACCGGCGCGGCAATCAGCCCCAGCATTTT	CASSYPRDRRGNQPQHF
TRBD1	TRBJ1-6	.	TRBV28	TGTGCCAGCATGGCAGAGACAGGGATTTTTCCCCTCCACTTT	CASMAETGIFPLHF
TRBD2	TRBJ2-5	few	TRBV30	TGTGCCTGGAAACGGGGCGGGGGAGAGACCCAGTACTTC	CAWKRGGGETQYF
.	TRBJ2-5	.	TRBV20-1	TGCAGTGCTGGGGGACGGTACCGGGAGACCCAGTACTTC	CSAGGRYRETQYF
.	TRBJ2-1	few	TRBV24-1	TGTGCCACCAGTGCTGGAGGGGGTTGGGGTGAGCAGTTCTTC	CATSAGGGWGEQFF
TRBD1	TRBJ2-3	.	TRBV27	TGTGCCAGCAGTTTATATCGACAGGGGGCAGATACGCAGTATTTT	CASSLYRQGADTQYF
.	TRBJ2-7	few	TRBV20-1	TGCAGTGTGTCACAGGGAAGGTACGAGCAGTACTTC	CSVSQGRYEQYF
TRBD1	TRBJ2-1	medium-sized	TRBV6-2/TRBV6-3	TGTGCCAGCGGGGGACAGGGGAAACCACAGGGGCAGTTCTTC	CASGGQGKPQGQFF
TRBD1	TRBJ2-5	few	TRBV6-2/TRBV6-3	TGTGCCAGCAGTTACTCCCCCGGGACAGAAAATCAAGAGACCCAGTACTTC	CASSYSPGTENQETQYF
.	TRBJ1-2	.	TRBV6-5	TGTGCCAGCAGTTACAGTCCCACAGGGCTCTATGGCTACACCTTC	CASSYSPTGLYGYTF
.	TRBJ1-2	few	TRBV24-1	TGTGCCACCAGTGACCCTGCCCGAGGGGTTGGGGGCTACACCTTC	CATSDPARGVGGYTF
TRBD2	TRBJ2-3	.	TRBV20-1	TGCAGTGCTAGAGATCATGCGGGAGGAGGCACAGATACGCAGTATTTT	CSARDHAGGGTDTQYF
.	TRBJ1-2	.	TRBV5-6	TGTGCCAGCAGCTTGGCCAGCGGGGTAGGGTATGGCTACACCTTC	CASSLASGVGYGYTF
.	TRBJ2-7	once	TRBV12-1	TGTGCCAGCAGCTTTAAAGGGGACAGGAGCTCCTACGAGCAGTACTTC	CASSFKGDRSSYEQYF
.	TRBJ2-7	.	TRBV7-2	TGTGCCAGCAGCCCCTCCGGTGCAGGGCAGGTTCGGAGCGAGCAGTACTTC	CASSPSGAGQVRSEQYF
.	TRBJ1-5	.	TRBV19	TGTGCCAGTCGGGGGGGCGAAGTTCAGCCCCAGCATTTT	CASRGGEVQPQHF
.	TRBJ1-1	.	TRBV6-1	TGTGCCAGCAGTGCGGGGGGACAGAACACTGAAGCTTTCTTT	CASSAGGQNTEAFF
TRBD1	TRBJ2-2	.	TRBV6-2/TRBV6-3	TGTGCCAGCAGTTACTTAGGGACAGCCGCCGGGGAGCTGTTTTTT	CASSYLGTAAGELFF
.	TRBJ2-2	.	TRBV7-3	TGTGCCAGCAGCTTAGAGGGGCCAGACACCGGGGAGCTGTTTTTT	CASSLEGPDTGELFF
.	TRBJ1-2	.	TRBV29-1	TGCAGCGTTGAAGAAAAAGGTTTCAGCTATGGCTACACCTTC	CSVEEKGFSYGYTF
.	TRBJ1-1	few	TRBV5-4	TGTGCCAGCAGCCCGGTTGGGGGTGGAACTGAAGCTTTCTTT	CASSPVGGGTEAFF
.	TRBJ2-2	few	TRBV6-1	TGTGCCAGCAAGCGAGGATTAAACACTGATACCGGGGAGCTGTTTTTT	CASKRGLNTDTGELFF
.	TRBJ1-1	.	TRBV7-8	TGTGCCAGCAGCCCTAGGGAGGGGCCGAACACTGAAGCTTTCTTT	CASSPREGPNTEAFF
TRBD1	TRBJ1-1	.	TRBV27	TGTGCCAGCAGCTCCAGGGGGCGTAACACTGAAGCTTTCTTT	CASSSRGRNTEAFF
.	TRBJ1-5	few	TRBV2	TGTGCCAGCAGTGAAGGGATTTATAGCAATCAGCCCCAGCATTTT	CASSEGIYSNQPQHF
.	TRBJ2-7	.	TRBV7-9	TGTGCCAGCAGCTTGGCCGGGGTCAGCTCCTACGAGCAGTACTTC	CASSLAGVSSYEQYF
.	TRBJ2-3	few	TRBV11-3	TGTGCCAGCAGCCTCGGGCGCAGCACAGATACGCAGTATTTT	CASSLGRSTDTQYF
TRBD2	TRBJ2-2	few	TRBV6-4	TGTGCCAGCAGTGACACCACTAGCGGGGTACATACCGGGGAGCTGTTTTTT	CASSDTTSGVHTGELFF
TRBD2	TRBJ2-5	few	TRBV11-3	TGTGCCAGCAGCTCTGGGACTAGCGGGGGAAAGACCCAGTACTTC	CASSSGTSGGKTQYF
.	TRBJ1-6	.	TRBV7-8	TGTGCCAGCAGCTTACCGGCCGGTTTTAATTCACCCCTCCACTTT	CASSLPAGFNSPLHF
.	TRBJ1-5	.	TRBV30	TGTGCCTGGAGTGTGGGGGGAGAGCCCCAGCATTTT	CAWSVGGEPQHF
TRBD2	TRBJ2-7	.	TRBV15	TGTGCCACCAGCAGAGCTCTAGCGGGGGGGGGGTATGAGCAGTACTTC	CATSRALAGGGYEQYF
TRBD1	TRBJ2-1	.	TRBV19	TGTGCCAGCAGTTCCGACAGGGAGAATGAGCAGTTCTTC	CASSSDRENEQFF
.	TRBJ1-1	.	TRBV5-6	TGTGCCAGCAGCGGGGACCGCTGGAACACTGAAGCTTTCTTT	CASSGDRWNTEAFF
TRBD1	TRBJ1-1	few	TRBV20-1	TGCAGTGCACCTCAACAGGGGACTGAAGCTTTCTTT	CSAPQQGTEAFF
.	TRBJ1-2	.	TRBV11-2	TGTGCCAGCAGCTTAGATCCTCAGGCTAGACGGAGTGGCTACACCTTC	CASSLDPQARRSGYTF
TRBD2	TRBJ2-2	few	TRBV7-3	TGTGCCAGCAGCCTCGGACTAGCGGGAGCCGGGGAGCTGTTTTTT	CASSLGLAGAGELFF
.	TRBJ1-5	.	TRBV2	TGTGCCAGCACGCCGGATAGCAATCAGCCCCAGCATTTT	CASTPDSNQPQHF
.	TRBJ2-7	.	TRBV6-1	TGTGCCAGCGGGAAAACCTCCTACGAGCAGTACTTC	CASGKTSYEQYF
.	TRBJ1-5	.	TRBV23-1	TGCGCCAGCAGTCACCAGCTTGGAATGCGGACGGGGGACAATCAGCCCCAGCATTTT	CASSHQLGMRTGDNQPQHF